The rows below give T cell receptor beta chains drawn from one sample of a study of T cells in Graves' hyperthyroidism and ophthalmopathy. TCRdb used MiXCR to reprocess the multiplex PCR reads, holding one entry per CDR3 protein. The table shows 690,000 or so distinct CDR3 sequences, with around 20% occurring only once. Source material: blood. These receptors originate from a woman aged 50 to 60 with Graves' hyperthyroidism that later progressed to Graves' ophthalmopathy. CDR3s include the opening cysteine and the closing phenylalanine or tryptophan. The D gene is left open where the match is weak. Clone size is shown for a subset of rows, as once, few, many or a class of expanded clone.

D gene	V gene	clone size	J gene	CDR3 protein	CDR3 DNA
TRBD1	TRBV11-2	.	TRBJ1-1	CASSSSFWDRERTEAFF	TGTGCCAGCAGCTCCTCTTTCTGGGACAGGGAGAGGACCGAAGCTTTCTTT
TRBD2	TRBV14	few	TRBJ2-5	CASSQDGTSGQETQYF	TGTGCCAGCAGCCAAGACGGGACTAGCGGCCAAGAGACCCAGTACTTC
.	TRBV7-6	few	TRBJ1-1	CASSSWDMDTEAFF	TGTGCCAGCAGCTCCTGGGACATGGACACTGAAGCTTTCTTT
.	TRBV5-4	few	TRBJ2-7	CASSFGVEQYF	TGTGCCAGCAGCTTCGGGGTCGAGCAGTACTTC
TRBD2	TRBV6-2/TRBV6-3	few	TRBJ2-1	CASSITSGGAMGYEQFF	TGTGCCAGCAGTATAACTAGCGGGGGGGCTATGGGCTATGAGCAGTTCTTC
.	TRBV3-1	many	TRBJ1-1	CASSPQTGNTEAFF	TGTGCCAGCAGCCCCCAGACAGGGAACACTGAAGCTTTCTTT
.	TRBV15	.	TRBJ2-6	CATSRDGLGFDSGANVLTF	TGTGCCACCAGCAGAGATGGGCTGGGGTTTGACTCTGGGGCCAACGTCCTGACTTTC
.	TRBV5-1	many	TRBJ1-1	CASSLDREGYAEAFF	TGCGCCAGCAGCTTGGACAGGGAGGGGTACGCTGAAGCTTTCTTT
.	TRBV5-6	.	TRBJ1-1	CASSISGTQAFF	TGTGCCAGCAGCATCTCCGGGACCCAAGCTTTCTTT
TRBD1	TRBV10-3	few	TRBJ1-1	CAISVGGRGAPGAFF	TGTGCCATCAGTGTCGGCGGCAGGGGGGCCCCTGGAGCTTTCTTT
.	TRBV11-2	.	TRBJ1-5	CASSLETTGSGQPQHF	TGTGCCAGCAGCTTAGAAACTACAGGGTCGGGGCAGCCCCAGCATTTT
TRBD1	TRBV10-1	few	TRBJ1-5	CASSPGQENQPQHF	TGCGCCAGCAGTCCCGGACAGGAGAATCAGCCCCAGCATTTT
.	TRBV30	many	TRBJ1-6	CAWSIRRDNSPLHF	TGTGCCTGGAGTATCAGACGAGATAATTCACCCCTCCACTTT
.	TRBV20-1	few	TRBJ1-1	CSARDSKRYTEAFF	TGCAGTGCTAGAGATTCGAAGCGGTACACTGAAGCTTTCTTT
TRBD1	TRBV9	few	TRBJ1-6	CASSPRSGRGQSPLHF	TGTGCCAGCAGCCCGCGAAGTGGCAGGGGGCAATCACCCCTCCACTTT
.	TRBV7-2	few	TRBJ1-2	CASSRPPDRNGYTF	TGTGCCAGCAGCAGGCCACCGGACAGAAACGGCTACACCTTC
.	TRBV4-1	.	TRBJ1-5	CASSQDPQTNQPQHF	TGCGCCAGCAGCCAAGATCCCCAGACGAATCAGCCCCAGCATTTT
TRBD2	TRBV20-1	many	TRBJ2-1	CSAKLAGGRNEQFF	TGCAGTGCCAAGCTAGCGGGGGGGCGGAATGAGCAGTTCTTC
TRBD1	TRBV4-1	few	TRBJ1-1	CASSQEQGRTEAFF	TGCGCCAGCAGCCAAGAACAGGGGAGGACTGAAGCTTTCTTT
TRBD1	TRBV2	many	TRBJ2-7	CAITGGPGLEGYEQYF	TGTGCCATAACAGGGGGGCCGGGACTTGAGGGCTACGAGCAGTACTTC
TRBD1	TRBV11-2	many	TRBJ2-2	CASSKTGVSTGELFF	TGTGCCAGCAGCAAGACAGGGGTTAGCACCGGGGAGCTGTTTTTT
.	TRBV11-2	many	TRBJ2-1	CASSFSFLTHQFF	TGTGCCAGCAGCTTTTCTTTCTTGACTCATCAGTTCTTC
.	TRBV7-9	few	TRBJ2-4	CASSLRLVGAKNIQYF	TGTGCCAGCAGCTTAAGGCTCGTCGGGGCCAAAAACATTCAGTACTTC
.	TRBV6-1	many	TRBJ2-2	CASSPRQANTGELFF	TGTGCCAGCAGTCCCCGACAGGCTAACACCGGGGAGCTGTTTTTT
.	TRBV7-6	many	TRBJ2-3	CASSSDSSTDTQYF	TGTGCCAGCAGCTCCGACAGTAGCACAGATACGCAGTATTTT
.	TRBV9	few	TRBJ1-4	CASSVAGGTNEKLFF	TGTGCCAGCAGCGTAGCGGGAGGGACGAATGAAAAACTGTTTTTT
TRBD2	TRBV7-9	many	TRBJ2-7	CASSSPGLATYEQYF	TGTGCCAGCAGCTCACCGGGACTAGCGACCTACGAGCAGTACTTC
TRBD2	TRBV7-9	many	TRBJ2-3	CASSFAGGEDTQYF	TGTGCCAGCAGCTTCGCGGGGGGAGAAGATACGCAGTATTTT
TRBD1	TRBV9	once	TRBJ2-3	CASSAGDRGVVVDTQYF	TGTGCCAGCAGCGCGGGGGACAGGGGGGTTGTCGTAGATACGCAGTATTTT
.	TRBV7-9	few	TRBJ2-6	CASSRHRVGANVLTF	TGTGCCAGCAGCAGACACCGGGTTGGGGCCAACGTCCTGACTTTC
TRBD1	TRBV10-2	.	TRBJ1-1	CASIGTGREAFF	TGCGCCAGTATTGGGACAGGGAGAGAAGCTTTCTTT
TRBD2	TRBV29-1	few	TRBJ2-7	CSVTSGAYEQYF	TGCAGCGTTACTAGCGGTGCCTACGAGCAGTACTTC
.	TRBV12-3/TRBV12-4	many	TRBJ1-2	CASSILGGWGSYGYTF	TGTGCCAGCAGTATCTTAGGGGGTTGGGGCTCCTATGGCTACACCTTC